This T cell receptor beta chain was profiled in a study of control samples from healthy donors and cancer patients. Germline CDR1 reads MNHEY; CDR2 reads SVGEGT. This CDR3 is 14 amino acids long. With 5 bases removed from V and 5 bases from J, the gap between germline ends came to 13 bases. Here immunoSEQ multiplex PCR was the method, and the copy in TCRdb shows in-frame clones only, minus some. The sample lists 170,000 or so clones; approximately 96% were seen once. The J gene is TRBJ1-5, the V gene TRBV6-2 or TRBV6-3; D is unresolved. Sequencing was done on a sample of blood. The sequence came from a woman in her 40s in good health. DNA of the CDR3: TGTGCCAGCAGTCAGCGAAGGGATGATCAGCCCCAGCATTTT. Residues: CASSQRRDDQPQHF.